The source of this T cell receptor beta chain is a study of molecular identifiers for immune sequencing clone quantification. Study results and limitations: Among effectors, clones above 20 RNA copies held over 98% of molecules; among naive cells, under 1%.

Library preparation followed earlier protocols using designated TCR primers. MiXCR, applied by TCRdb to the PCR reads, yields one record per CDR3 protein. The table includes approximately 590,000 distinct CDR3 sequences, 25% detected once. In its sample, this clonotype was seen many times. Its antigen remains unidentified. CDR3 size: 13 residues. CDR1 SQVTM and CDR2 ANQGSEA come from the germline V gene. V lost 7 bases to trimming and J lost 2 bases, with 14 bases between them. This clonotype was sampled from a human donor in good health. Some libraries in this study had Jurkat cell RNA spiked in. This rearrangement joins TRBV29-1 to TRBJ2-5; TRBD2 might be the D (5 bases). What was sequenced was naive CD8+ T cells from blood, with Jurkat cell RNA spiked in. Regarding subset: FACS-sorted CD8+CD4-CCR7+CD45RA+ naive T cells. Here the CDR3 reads CSATERLQETQYF. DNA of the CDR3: TGCAGCGCCACCGAGAGACTACAAGAGACCCAGTACTTC.